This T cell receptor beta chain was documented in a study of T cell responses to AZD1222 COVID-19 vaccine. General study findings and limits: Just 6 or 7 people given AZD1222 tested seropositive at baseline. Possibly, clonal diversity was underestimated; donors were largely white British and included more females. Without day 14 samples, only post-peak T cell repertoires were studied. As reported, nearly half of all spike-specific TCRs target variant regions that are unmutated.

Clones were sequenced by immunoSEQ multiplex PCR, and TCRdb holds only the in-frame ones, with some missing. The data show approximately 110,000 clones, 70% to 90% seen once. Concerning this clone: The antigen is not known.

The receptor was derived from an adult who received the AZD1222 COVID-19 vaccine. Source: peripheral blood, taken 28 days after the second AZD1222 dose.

The CDR3, as DNA: TGTGCCAGCAGCCAAGGGGCCGGGACTAGCGGAGAGACCCAGTACTTC. It yields the protein CASSQGAGTSGETQYF. This chain links TRBV4-2 with TRBJ2-5; 11 bases match TRBD2. The CDR3 is made up of 16 amino acids. Trimming cost V 1 base and J 4 bases; bases outside gene matches: 5. The germline CDR1 and CDR2 sequences are LGHNA and YNFKEQ.